This T cell receptor beta chain was captured in a study of beta chain features in type 1 diabetes. Study-level findings and limits: Moderate but significant shortening of TCRB CDR3s was recorded in all four CD4+ subsets from Type 1 diabetes patients.

What was sequenced were expressed TCRB transcripts, since all of the isolated RNA had been reverse transcribed. TCRdb's copy holds only in-frame clones and misses some; the assay was immunoSEQ multiplex PCR. The repertoire holds 330,000 or so clones, with around 13% as singletons. The purity of all sorted populations exceeded 95%. This clone turned up a few times. Its antigen is undetermined. The CDR3 loop spans 13 amino acids. The V gene lost 4 bases and the J gene lost 4 bases, with 7 bases spanning the gap. Germline V gene sequence: CDR1 KGHSH, CDR2 LQKENI. The V gene is TRBV18, the J gene TRBJ1-4; no firm D call. Sample: naive CD4+ T cells from blood. This TCR came from a woman aged 18 to 35 with type 1 diabetes. In nucleotides, the CDR3 is TGTGCCAGCTCACGTCAGGATAATGAAAAACTGTTTTTT. The encoded protein is CASSRQDNEKLFF.